This T cell receptor (beta chain) was captured by sequencing in a study of identical twins. TCRdb independently ran MiXCR on the 5' RACE reads; one entry per CDR3 protein. The table includes about 810,000 distinct CDR3 sequences, 10% to 15% detected once. The V end lost 9 bases, the J end lost 6 bases, and 19 bases lay between the germline ends. Germline CDR1 is SGHRS and CDR2 is YFSETQ. The CDR3 is made up of 14 amino acids. The sample holds many counts of this clonotype. The same sample was also studied in work on yellow fever vaccine responses in identical twins.

Sequences were obtained from PBMCs. This sequence originates from a woman between 18 and 29 years old in good health. This chain joins TRBV5-1 and TRBJ2-1; perhaps TRBD2 as D (6 bases). CDR3 sequence (DNA): TGCGCCACCCGAACGTCAGCGGGCATCAATGAGCAGTTCTTC. Protein: CATRTSAGINEQFF.